The 32 T cell receptor beta chains listed next were all sequenced from one sample in a study of T cell responses to AZD1222 COVID-19 vaccine. Repertoires were generated with immunoSEQ multiplex PCR, while TCRdb's copy carries only in-frame clones and drops some. The table includes about 85,000 clones, less than 90% detected once. Here the sequenced sample was peripheral blood, taken on day 0 of AZD1222 vaccination. The receptors were sampled from an adult in good health.

The chain employs TRBV24-1 and TRBJ2-5, with D possibly TRBD1 on 5 matching bases. Trimming shortened V by 1 base and J by 2 bases, and 16 bases separated the two germline ends. This CDR3 has 17 amino acids. Germline lookup yields CDR1 KGHDR and CDR2 SFDVKD. For the CDR3, the DNA is TGTGCCACCAGTGATTTTAGTTTTTGGACACCGCAAGAGACCCAGTACTTC. Translation: CATSDFSFWTPQETQYF.

The chain joins TRBV10-3 to TRBJ1-2; the match to TRBD1 covers 8 bases. Germline CDR1 and CDR2: ENHRY and SYGVKD. The CDR3 runs to 14 residues. V was pared by 2 bases and J by 1 base, with 0 bases of the junction left unmatched. CDR3 nucleotide sequence: TGTGCCATCAGTGAGGGACAGGGTAACTATGGCTACACCTTC. This codes for CAISEGQGNYGYTF.

The chain joins TRBV18 to TRBJ2-3; D may be TRBD2 (6 bases). The CDR3 contains 14 residues. V lost 6 bases to trimming and J lost 0 bases, with 10 bases between them. The germline V gene has CDR1 KGHSH and CDR2 LQKENI. The CDR3 loop reads CASSQRGSTDTQYF. CDR3 nucleotide sequence: TGTGCCAGCTCCCAACGGGGGAGCACAGATACGCAGTATTTT.

There are a few counts of this clone. J is TRBJ1-1 and V is TRBV14; D call uncertain. Trimming removed 4 bases at V and 10 bases at J, with 13 bases between. There are 12 residues in the CDR3. Germline V lookup: CDR1 SGHDN, CDR2 FVKESK. The CDR3 DNA reads TGTGCCAGCAGCCCGGTCCCTCTCGGAGCTTTCTTT. Translating it yields CASSPVPLGAFF.

This clone turned up a few times. The J gene is TRBJ2-1, the V gene TRBV28; D not resolved. V lost 5 bases, J lost 4 bases, and 15 bases lay in between. There are 15 residues in the CDR3. Germline V gene lookup returns CDR1 MDHEN and CDR2 SYDVKM. The CDR3 coding sequence is TGTGCCAGCAGTCGCCCTTGGGGTGTGTACAATGAGCAGTTCTTC. Its translation is CASSRPWGVYNEQFF.

The genes are TRBV6-5 and TRBJ1-5, with a tentative D call TRBD1 (5 bases). The V end was cut by 6 bases, the J end by 1 base, with 13 bases between. Germline CDR1 and CDR2: MNHEY and SVGAGI. The CDR3 loop spans 15 amino acids. CDR3 in amino acids: CASRQAGRSNQPQHF. The CDR3 nucleotides are TGTGCCAGCAGACAGGCCGGGCGCAGCAATCAGCCCCAGCATTTT.

This chain uses TRBV27 with TRBJ2-2; D is undetermined. Germline CDR1 MNHEY, CDR2 SMNVEV (reference sequence). The CDR3 runs to 15 residues. Trimming took off 5 bases at V and 1 base at J, with 11 bases between the two ends. The DNA for the CDR3 is TGTGCCAGCAGTGGGCAGGCCCTGAACACCGGGGAGCTGTTTTTT. Translation: CASSGQALNTGELFF.

The chain links TRBV6-5 to TRBJ1-6, with D possibly being TRBD1 (6 bases). The V gene's germline CDR1 is MNHEY and CDR2 SVGAGI. This CDR3 comprises 14 residues. Trimming cost V 8 bases and J 2 bases, with 10 bases left between them. CDR3 sequence reads: CASHQGTYNSPLHF. For the CDR3, the DNA is TGTGCCAGCCACCAGGGGACCTATAATTCACCCCTCCACTTT.

This chain links TRBV19 with TRBJ1-1; D remains unclear. Germline values: CDR1 LNHDA, CDR2 SQIVND (reference sequence). The CDR3 totals 13 residues. V was trimmed by 4 bases and J by 3 bases, leaving 9 bases between them. The CDR3 bases are TGTGCCAGTAGTACCGGCACCTACACTGAAGCTTTCTTT. Its protein product is CASSTGTYTEAFF.

The chain couples TRBV7-3 to TRBJ1-1; the D gene is possibly TRBD1 (5 bases). The V end was cut by 0 bases, the J end by 0 bases, with 11 bases between. This CDR3 spans 16 amino acids. CDR1 and CDR2 (germline): SGHTA, FQGTGA. Written as DNA, the CDR3 is TGTGCCAGCAGCTTAACTGGGGGAAAGTTGAACACTGAAGCTTTCTTT. As protein: CASSLTGGKLNTEAFF.

This sequence joins TRBV10-1 and TRBJ1-3; 7 bases align to TRBD1. From germline, CDR1 is WNHNN and CDR2 SYGVQD (reference sequence). The CDR3 extends over 15 amino acids. Germline trimming cut 0 bases from V and 4 bases from J; bases unmatched to any gene: 3. CDR3 DNA sequence: TGCGCCAGCAGTGAGTCGGGGACAGACGGAAACACCATATATTTT. It encodes CASSESGTDGNTIYF.

The chain recombines TRBV7-9 with TRBJ2-2; D gene unclear. V was trimmed by 5 bases and J by 4 bases, leaving 8 bases between them. The CDR3 has 13 amino acids. Germline CDR1 is SEHNR and CDR2 is FQNEAQ (reference sequence). The CDR3 DNA sequence: TGTGCCAGCAGCGCCGAGAGCACCGGGGAGCTGTTTTTT. Its protein product is CASSAESTGELFF.

This chain links TRBV6-4 with TRBJ2-6, with 10 bases aligning to TRBD1. J gave up 3 bases and V 2 bases, and 4 bases lay outside the gene matches. This CDR3 spans 17 amino acids. Germline values: CDR1 MRHNA, CDR2 SNTAGT. The CDR3 DNA is TGTGCCAGCAGTGACCGGGACAGGGGAATTGGGGCCAACGTCCTGACTTTC. Translating gives CASSDRDRGIGANVLTF.

This clone was seen only a few times. The CDR3 protein is CATWDRGLYEQYF. In DNA, the CDR3 is TGTGCCACCTGGGACAGGGGTCTCTACGAGCAGTACTTC. The chain combines TRBV28 with TRBJ2-7; 10 nucleotides align to TRBD1. The trim removed 10 bases at V and 3 bases at J, leaving 6 bases unmatched. This CDR3 region has 13 residues. Germline V lookup: CDR1 MDHEN, CDR2 SYDVKM.

The rearrangement joins TRBV7-9 to TRBJ1-4, with a tentative D call TRBD1 (5 bases). Germline V gene lookup returns CDR1 SEHNR and CDR2 FQNEAQ (reference sequence). Trimming cost V 2 bases and J 8 bases, with 12 bases left between them. This CDR3 is built from 14 residues. For the CDR3, the DNA is TGTGCCAGCAGCTTAACAGGAACGGGGGAAAAACTGTTTTTT. Protein product: CASSLTGTGEKLFF.

This rearrangement joins TRBV29-1 to TRBJ2-1; 7 bases line up with TRBD1. From germline, CDR1 is SQVTM and CDR2 ANQGSEA. The CDR3 has 12 residues. V was clipped by 3 bases and J by 13 bases; unmatched bases: 9. DNA for the CDR3: TGCAGCGTTGATGGCGTGGCAGGGGGTCAGTTCTTC. Translation gives CSVDGVAGGQFF.

V is TRBV11-2 and J is TRBJ2-7, with D possibly TRBD1 on 5 matching bases. The CDR3 sequence is 15 residues long. Trimming stripped 5 bases from V and 4 bases from J, with 18 bases between. Germline V gene lookup returns CDR1 SGHAT and CDR2 FQNNGV. In DNA, the CDR3 is TGTGCCAGCAGCGCATTTGGGGCGGTGGATTACGAGCAGTACTTC. It encodes CASSAFGAVDYEQYF. The entire variable domain, with the rest obtained from reference TRBV11-2 and TRBJ2-7, is as follows: EAGVAQSPRYKIIEKRQSVAFWCNPISGHATLYWYQQILGQGPKLLIQFQNNGVVDDSQLPKDRFSAERLKGVDSTLKIQPAKLEDSAVYLCASSAFGAVDYEQYFGPGTRLTVT.

The genes are TRBV28 and TRBJ1-5; D not resolved. CDR3 length: 14 residues. The germline CDR1 and CDR2 sequences are MDHEN and SYDVKM. V gave up 4 bases and J gave up 8 bases, with 15 bases separating them. CDR3 residues: CASSSQPLGKPQHF. The CDR3 DNA sequence: TGTGCCAGCAGTTCCCAGCCGTTGGGTAAGCCCCAGCATTTT.

The genes are TRBV9 and TRBJ2-1, with D hard to call. Germline CDR1 and CDR2: SGDLS and YYNGEE. The germline V and J ends were trimmed by 4 bases and 7 bases, with 9 bases remaining between them. This CDR3 contains 12 residues. The CDR3 DNA reads as TGTGCCAGCAGCCCCCACTTGAATGAGCAGTTCTTC. Residues: CASSPHLNEQFF.

The chain has TRBV24-1 and TRBJ2-7, with D uncertain. The CDR3 is 13 amino acids. Trimming removed 5 bases from V and 6 bases from J, with 13 bases in between. CDR1 and CDR2 from the germline V gene are KGHDR and SFDVKD. The DNA for the CDR3 is TGTGCCACCAGTGCCCTTGGCCTCGGCGAGCAGTACTTC. This gives the protein CATSALGLGEQYF.

The gene calls are TRBV7-9 and TRBJ2-5, with 8 nucleotides matching TRBD1. Looked up from germline, CDR1 is SEHNR and CDR2 is FQNEAQ (reference sequence). The CDR3 consists of 14 residues. Trimming at V came to 6 bases and at J to 4 bases, leaving 7 bases not matched to a gene. The CDR3, as DNA: TGTGCCAGCAGAAACAGGGGGGAAGGAGAGACCCAGTACTTC. Its translation: CASRNRGEGETQYF. Full variable domain (missing parts from reference TRBV7-9 and TRBJ2-5): DTGVSQNPRHKITKRGQNVTFRCDPISEHNRLYWYRQTLGQGPEFLTYFQNEAQLEKSRLLSDRFSAERPKGSFSTLEIQRTEQGDSAMYLCASRNRGEGETQYFGPGTRLLVL.

The chain couples TRBV21-1 to TRBJ2-6; whether TRBD1, the table's D call, matches the DNA was not checked. TRBV21-1 is noted as a pseudogene. There are 16 residues in the CDR3. The DNA for the CDR3 is TGTGCCAGCAGCAAGGACAGCCTCTCTGGGGCCAACGTCCTGACTTTC. Its translation is CASSKDSLSGANVLTF.

The V gene is TRBV7-2, the J gene TRBJ2-4; D is possibly TRBD2 (5 bases). V lost 5 bases to trimming and J lost 15 bases, with 32 bases between them. The CDR3 has 17 residues. The V gene's germline CDR1 is SGHTA and CDR2 FQGNSA. DNA for the CDR3: TGTGCCAGCAGCCCTAGCCGCGCCGAGCCGCCCAAAGGCAGTGGGTACTTC. This sequence encodes CASSPSRAEPPKGSGYF.

The chain is built from TRBV5-4 and TRBJ2-5; the D gene is possibly TRBD1 (8 bases). Germline CDR1 SGHNT, CDR2 YYREEE (reference sequence). V gave up 0 bases and J gave up 9 bases, with 15 bases separating them. The CDR3 contains 14 residues. CDR3 nucleotide sequence: TGTGCCAGCAGCTTGGACCGACAGGGGAGGGCCCAGTACTTC. Protein sequence: CASSLDRQGRAQYF.

The V gene is TRBV19, the J gene TRBJ2-2, with 11 bases aligning to TRBD1. There are 16 residues in the CDR3. V lost 1 base and J lost 4; bases outside the gene matches: 2. Germline-derived CDR1 and CDR2 are LNHDA and SQIVND (reference sequence). The CDR3 sequence: CASSIVGTGGTGELFF. As DNA, the CDR3 is TGTGCCAGTAGTATAGTAGGGACAGGGGGCACCGGGGAGCTGTTTTTT.

As for this clone: Other nucleotide sequences from this sample produce the same CDR3. V gene TRBV20-1 combines with J gene TRBJ2-7; D ambiguous. The CDR3 has 11 residues. Trimming stripped 5 bases from V and 4 bases from J, with 9 bases between. Germline CDR1 and CDR2: DFQATT and SNEGSKA (reference sequence). The CDR3 bases are TGCAGTGCTCCTACCCTATACGAGCAGTACTTC. This gives the protein CSAPTLYEQYF.

For the CDR3, the DNA is TGTGCCAGCAGTTTCGCGGAAAATCAGCCCCAGCATTTT. Translated, it gives CASSFAENQPQHF. The chain joins TRBV12-3 or TRBV12-4 to TRBJ1-5; D not certain. The CDR3 loop spans 13 amino acids. Trimming removed 3 bases from V and 4 bases from J, with 7 bases in between.

The chain combines TRBV6-5 with TRBJ1-2; 10 positions agree with TRBD1. Germline V gives CDR1 MNHEY, CDR2 SVGAGI. Trimming removed 6 bases from V and 2 bases from J; junction bases left unmatched: 3. The length of the CDR3 is 14 residues. The CDR3 loop reads CASSRDRGNYGYTF. In DNA, the CDR3 is TGTGCCAGCAGCCGGGACAGGGGAAACTATGGCTACACCTTC.

This clone was observed once. The chain is built from TRBV27 and TRBJ2-3, with D uncertain. The germline V and J ends were trimmed by 4 bases and 1 base, with 6 bases remaining between them. The length of the CDR3 is 13 residues. From germline, CDR1 is MNHEY and CDR2 SMNVEV (reference sequence). CDR3 region: CASSSPRTDTQYF. The CDR3 nucleotides read TGTGCCAGCAGTTCCCCCCGCACAGATACGCAGTATTTT.

This clone was detected once. CDR3 in amino acids: CASSLDSNYGYTF. The CDR3 DNA is TGCGCCAGCAGCTTGGACAGTAACTATGGCTACACCTTC. V gene TRBV5-1 combines with J gene TRBJ1-2; D gene unclear. The CDR3 has 13 residues. Germline V CDR1 and CDR2: SGHRS, YFSETQ. V was cut by 0 bases and J by 1 base, with 4 bases left in between.

The chain has TRBV6-5 and TRBJ2-1; 8 positions match TRBD1. The length of the CDR3 is 14 residues. V was clipped by 6 bases and J by 4 bases; unmatched bases: 5. CDR1 and CDR2 (germline): MNHEY, SVGAGI. Here the CDR3 reads CASRTGEAYNEQFF. CDR3 coding DNA: TGTGCCAGCAGGACAGGGGAGGCGTACAATGAGCAGTTCTTC.

V is TRBV29-1 and J is TRBJ1-1, with unresolved D. CDR1 and CDR2 (germline): SQVTM, ANQGSEA. V was shortened by 0 bases and J by 0 bases, with 5 bases between the two germline ends. CDR3 length: 13 residues. As DNA, the CDR3 is TGCAGCGTTGAAGAGTCACTGAACACTGAAGCTTTCTTT. It yields the protein CSVEESLNTEAFF.